In this sample, the clone carrying this T cell receptor beta chain turned up many times. Its target is unknown. From the reads, TCRdb called clonotypes with MiXCR, one entry per CDR3 protein. The sample yields just over 450,000 distinct CDR3 sequences, roughly 43% seen once. The sample is drawn from a study of T cell repertoires in cytomegalovirus infection. The wider study: Use of recently identified HLA-C-restricted and well-studied HLA-B-restricted CMV epitopes was part of the study. Public TCR beta signatures marked donors with CMV infection and the matching HLA.

Study-wide results and limits: Identification of carriers of CMV plus the relevant HLA was achieved through cumulative public TCR beta family frequency. CMV-specific TCR beta clonotypes restricted by HLA-C were the ones dominating the ex vivo response.

Germline loops: CDR1 SGHTA, CDR2 FQGNSA. CDR3 size: 15 residues. The V gene lost 4 bases and the J gene lost 8 bases, with 17 bases spanning the gap. The input for sequencing was cultured PBMCs, taken from culture after CMV antigen stimulation. The V gene is TRBV7-2, the J gene TRBJ1-4; a weak D match, TRBD1 (6 bases). This sequence was found in a human donor in good health (CMV status not recorded). Some clones in this sample may be carry-over from other donors' samples. CDR3 residues: CASSSHSQGYEKLFF. CDR3 in DNA: TGTGCCAGCAGCTCGCACTCACAGGGATACGAAAAACTGTTTTTT. The full variable domain, rest sourced from reference TRBV7-2 and TRBJ1-4, is GAGVSQSPSNKVTEKGKDVELRCDPISGHTALYWYRQSLGQGLEFLIYFQGNSAPDKSGLPSDRFSAERTGGSVSTLTIQRTQQEDSAVYLCASSSHSQGYEKLFFGSGTQLSVL.